Described below is a single T cell receptor beta chain sequence and its context. The run depth of the assay was deep. Clones were read by immunoSEQ multiplex PCR, and TCRdb kept only the in-frame ones, dropping some. Among roughly 700,000 clones listed, around 67% were seen once. In the CD4+ fraction, cells were divided into CD45RA+ naive and CD45RA-negative memory subsets. The sample belongs to a study of shared clonotypes between healthy human individuals. The V and J ends lost 2 bases and 4 bases respectively, with 11 bases between them. The CDR3 contains 14 residues. Germline V lookup: CDR1 MNHNS, CDR2 SASEGT.

The sequenced material came from memory CD4+ T cells sorted from blood. The subset: CD45RA-negative fraction. This receptor was identified in a woman in her twenties or thirties in good health. The chain uses TRBV6-1 and TRBJ1-2; D not resolved. The CDR3 protein is CASSEPEFGYGYTF. The CDR3 nucleotides read TGTGCCAGCAGTGAACCGGAGTTCGGCTATGGCTACACCTTC.